The 10 T cell receptor beta chains below all came from one sample that was sequenced in a study of T cell repertoires in cytomegalovirus infection (dated by TCRdb to between 2018 and 2021). In light of the paper, this sample's treatment or condition label describes: in vitro stimulation with specific CMV peptide epitopes to enrich CMV-specific T cells. No cognate antigen is known for these TCRs. TCRdb shows the sequencer as Illumina HiSeq 1500. TCRdb trimmed public reads at Q25 via fastp, called clones via MiXCR and kept in-frame beta chains. CDR3 protein sequences are deduplicated, and each keeps its most common genes and DNA. The sample contains 650,000 to 900,000 distinct CDR3 sequences, roughly 28% of them found a single time. Around 14% of the sample goes to the ten largest clones. Sequenced material: cultured CD8+ T cells from PBMCs, taken from culture after CMV antigen stimulation. Every receptor here comes from a human donor in good health (CMV status not recorded). Some clones in this sample may be carry-over from other donors' samples.

V gene TRBV7-4 combines with J gene TRBJ2-5; D is perhaps TRBD2 (6 bases). Trimming removed 5 bases at V and 5 bases at J, with 24 bases between. The CDR3 length is 17 residues. Germline V gene data show CDR1 as SGHVT and CDR2 as SQSDAQ. CDR3 sequence (DNA): TGTGCCAGCAGCCCAGGTGGGCGGGGAGAACGTTCGGAGACCCAGTACTTC. Protein sequence: CASSPGGRGERSETQYF.

This clonotype was recorded a few times. The rearrangement links TRBV12-3 or TRBV12-4 to TRBJ2-4, with TRBD2 identical over 7 bases. Losses at the gene ends were 6 bases for V and 2 bases for J; bases not matched to a gene: 16. The CDR3 loop spans 18 amino acids. The CDR3 region is CASSQLAPTSPTKNIQYF. CDR3 in DNA: TGTGCCAGCAGCCAACTAGCGCCGACCTCCCCAACCAAAAACATTCAGTACTTC.

This clonotype has ten or more counts. The CDR3 DNA reads as TGTGCCAGCAGTTACCCCCGGGACACGGGAATGCCCCAGCATTTT. It yields the protein CASSYPRDTGMPQHF. This chain joins TRBV28 and TRBJ1-5, with D possibly matching TRBD1 (6 bases). V gave up 4 bases and J gave up 9 bases, with 19 bases separating them. Germline V CDR1 and CDR2: MDHEN, SYDVKM. This CDR3 is built from 15 residues.

V usage is TRBV10-3 and J usage is TRBJ2-5, with 15 bases aligning to TRBD2. The CDR3 is 17 amino acids. Losses at the gene ends were 1 base for V and 4 bases for J; bases not matched to a gene: 4. CDR1 is ENHRY, CDR2 SYGVKD, per germline. CDR3 sequence (DNA): TGTGCCATCAGTGAGTTAGGACTAGCGGGGGGGCCAGAGACCCAGTACTTC. Its translation: CAISELGLAGGPETQYF.

This clonotype occurred a few times. This chain connects TRBV10-3 to TRBJ2-7; 8 bases map to TRBD1. This CDR3 has 16 amino acids. Germline assignment: CDR1 ENHRY and CDR2 SYGVKD. The V segment lost 6 bases and the J segment 4 bases; nucleotides outside the gene matches: 14. Here the CDR3 DNA reads TGTGCCATCAGAACAACCCAGGGGGCGACGGGGTACGAGCAGTACTTC. Amino acid sequence: CAIRTTQGATGYEQYF.

The chain recombines TRBV27 with TRBJ2-5; perhaps TRBD2 as D (6 bases). This CDR3 contains 13 residues. Trimming cost V 7 bases and J 5 bases, with 14 bases left between them. Germline V gives CDR1 MNHEY, CDR2 SMNVEV (reference sequence). CDR3 residues: CASIGTPGETQYF. Written as DNA, the CDR3 is TGTGCCAGCATCGGGACTCCCGGGGAGACCCAGTACTTC.

J is TRBJ2-1 and V is TRBV2, with TRBD2 matching over 8 bases. V was pared by 2 bases and J by 4 bases, with 10 bases of the junction left unmatched. Germline values: CDR1 SNHLY, CDR2 FYNNEI. The CDR3 sequence is 17 residues long. CDR3 sequence: CASSEISRGAEYNEQFF. In DNA form, the CDR3 reads TGTGCCAGCAGTGAAATCTCGCGGGGGGCTGAGTACAATGAGCAGTTCTTC. Based on the CDR3 plus reference TRBV2 and TRBJ2-1, the full variable domain is EPEVTQTPSHQVTQMGQEVILRCVPISNHLYFYWYRQILGQKVEFLVSFYNNEISEKSEIFDDQFSVERPDGSNFTLKIRSTKLEDSAMYFCASSEISRGAEYNEQFFGPGTRLTVL.

The sample holds many counts of this clonotype. A read error may account for a junction end that differs from germline. This chain joins TRBV7-2 and TRBJ2-5, with 10 bases fitting TRBD2. Germline CDR1 and CDR2: SGHTA and FQGNSA. The CDR3 spans 13 residues. CDR3 protein: CASSDRSSGGPHF. For the CDR3, the DNA is TGTGCCAGCAGCGACAGGAGTAGCGGGGGGCCCCACTTC.

This clonotype was detected a few times. V is TRBV19 and J is TRBJ1-1, with D perhaps matching TRBD1 (5 bases). The CDR3 has 17 residues. V lost 4 bases to trimming and J lost 0 bases, with 18 bases between them. In germline, CDR1 is LNHDA, CDR2 SQIVND (reference sequence). The CDR3: CASSKGDRIVMNTEAFF. DNA for the CDR3: TGTGCCAGTAGTAAAGGGGACCGGATTGTAATGAACACTGAAGCTTTCTTT.

The genes are TRBV7-7 and TRBJ1-2, with a weak D call TRBD1 (5 bases). CDR1 is SSHAT, CDR2 FNYEAQ, per germline (reference sequence). The CDR3 has 11 amino acids. This chain's CDR3 is CGDDKPLGYTF. Here the CDR3 DNA reads TGTGGGGACGACAAACCTCTTGGCTACACCTTC.